This entry concerns a single T cell receptor beta chain. The data were obtained in a study of cytomegalovirus exposure and HLA in healthy donors. PCR involved 60 Vbeta and 13 Jbeta primers. Here immunoSEQ multiplex PCR was the method, and the copy in TCRdb shows in-frame clones only, minus some. The data contain around 210,000 clones, roughly 78% of them singletons. Trimming pared 1 base from V and 4 bases from J, leaving 13 bases between. The V gene's germline CDR1 is LNHDA and CDR2 SQIVND (reference sequence). The CDR3 contains 16 residues. This receptor was identified in a boy younger than 18 in good health and CMV-seronegative. The sequencing sample was made of PBMCs. The chain employs TRBV19 and TRBJ1-4; a weak D match, TRBD1 (6 bases). The DNA for the CDR3 is TGTGCCAGTAGTATAGGGGCAGGGGTTAATAATGAAAAACTGTTTTTT. This translates into CASSIGAGVNNEKLFF. Full variable domain (rest looked up from reference TRBV19 and TRBJ1-4): DGGITQSPKYLFRKEGQNVTLSCEQNLNHDAMYWYRQDPGQGLRLIYYSQIVNDFQKGDIAEGYSVSREKKESFPLTVTSAQKNPTAFYLCASSIGAGVNNEKLFFGSGTQLSVL.